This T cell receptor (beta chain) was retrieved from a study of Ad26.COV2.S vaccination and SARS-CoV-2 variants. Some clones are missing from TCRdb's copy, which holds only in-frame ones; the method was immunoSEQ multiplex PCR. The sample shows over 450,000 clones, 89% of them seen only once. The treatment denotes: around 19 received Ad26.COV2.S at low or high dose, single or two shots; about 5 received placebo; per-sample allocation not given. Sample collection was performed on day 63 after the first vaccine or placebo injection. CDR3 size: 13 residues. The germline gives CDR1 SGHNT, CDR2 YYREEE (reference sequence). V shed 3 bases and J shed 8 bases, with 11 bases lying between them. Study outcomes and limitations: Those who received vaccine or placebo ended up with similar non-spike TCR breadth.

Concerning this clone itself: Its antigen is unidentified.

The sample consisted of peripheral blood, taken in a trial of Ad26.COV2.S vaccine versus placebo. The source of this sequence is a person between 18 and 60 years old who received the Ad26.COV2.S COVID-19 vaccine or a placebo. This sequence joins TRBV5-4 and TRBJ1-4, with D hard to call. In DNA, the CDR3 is TGTGCCAGCAGCTCCCCGTGGGAAGAAAAACTGTTTTTT. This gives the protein CASSSPWEEKLFF.